The sequence of this TCR beta chain was determined in a study of blood T cell repertoires in COVID-19. Background on the study: The origin of the acute and convalescent COVID-19 samples was the United States, Italy and Spain.

This clone was seen a few times. Methods used by the authors: The assay estimated nucleated cells by amplifying reference gene primers. The protocol was immunoSEQ multiplex PCR, while the TCRdb copy is restricted to in-frame clones and leaves out a portion. That table gives V, J and clone size, and the DNA gave D and trimming. The sample contains about 140,000 clones, about 88% of which appear only once. Unmatched junction bases numbered 8, after V lost 9 bases and J lost 4 bases. Germline V gives CDR1 LNHDA, CDR2 SQIVND (reference sequence). The CDR3 covers 14 residues. This TCR was recovered from a human donor with COVID-19, enrolled during active disease. The donor label of this sample is uncertain. This chain connects TRBV19 to TRBJ1-2; 10 bases fit TRBD1. Sequences were obtained from peripheral blood. The CDR3 DNA reads as TGTGCCAGCTCCCGAAGGACAGGGGGCTATGGCTACACCTTC. It yields the protein CASSRRTGGYGYTF.